Presented here are 9 T cell receptor beta chains from one specimen sequenced in a study of T-cell memory formation after mild COVID-19. TCRdb passed the 5' RACE reads through MiXCR, listing each CDR3 protein once. The sample carries about 560,000 distinct CDR3 sequences, 20% to 25% recorded once. The specimen was PBMCs or a T cell subset sorted from them (not recorded which). The receptors derive from an adult woman who had mild COVID-19 (a few samples of this study predate the infection). Cell type and time point are not known.

The sample holds a few counts of this clonotype. The rearrangement uses TRBV7-9 and TRBJ2-2, with D unresolved. Germline V gene data show CDR1 as SEHNR and CDR2 as FQNEAQ (reference sequence). Trimming cost V 8 bases and J 0 bases, with 13 bases left between them. The length of the CDR3 is 15 residues. CDR3 coding DNA: TGTGCCAGCTTGCGCCTCCCGGCGAACACCGGGGAGCTGTTTTTT. Its protein is CASLRLPANTGELFF. Drawing the rest from reference TRBV7-9 and TRBJ2-2, the complete variable domain is DTGVSQNPRHKITKRGQNVTFRCDPISEHNRLYWYRQTLGQGPEFLTYFQNEAQLEKSRLLSDRFSAERPKGSFSTLEIQRTEQGDSAMYLCASLRLPANTGELFFGEGSRLTVL.

This clonotype was seen only once. The J gene is TRBJ2-3, the V gene TRBV5-4; 10 nucleotides agree with TRBD2. The V gene end was trimmed by 0 bases and the J gene end by 7 bases; junction bases not matched to a gene: 11. CDR1 and CDR2 from the germline V gene are SGHNT and YYREEE (reference sequence). The length of the CDR3 is 17 residues. CDR3 sequence reads: CASSLDVAGGPSNTQYF. CDR3 nucleotides: TGTGCCAGCAGCTTGGATGTAGCGGGAGGACCTTCGAATACGCAGTATTTT.

The chain uses TRBV7-9 and TRBJ2-1; a possible D gene is TRBD1 (5 bases). Per the germline V gene, CDR1 is SEHNR and CDR2 is FQNEAQ (reference sequence). The CDR3 loop spans 16 amino acids. Trimming took off 4 bases at V and 4 bases at J, with 17 bases between the two ends. This CDR3 reads CASSSGPGSRYNEQFF. The CDR3 DNA sequence: TGTGCCAGCAGCTCCGGGCCAGGGTCACGGTACAATGAGCAGTTCTTC.

The chain uses TRBV18 and TRBJ1-5; D is ambiguous. Trimming left V 4 bases short and J 1 base short, with 17 bases between. CDR1 is KGHSH, CDR2 LQKENI, per germline. The CDR3 is 17 amino acids. The CDR3 sequence: CASSLLSIEASNQPQHF. In nucleotides, the CDR3 is TGTGCCAGCTCACTTTTGTCAATAGAGGCCAGCAATCAGCCCCAGCATTTT.

This clonotype was observed a handful of times. This rearrangement joins TRBV12-3 or TRBV12-4 to TRBJ1-4, with D unclear. CDR3 length: 14 amino acids. With 4 bases removed from V and 1 base from J, the gap between germline ends came to 7 bases. CDR3 protein: CASSWRGTNEKLFF. CDR3 DNA sequence: TGTGCCAGCAGTTGGCGAGGAACTAATGAAAAACTGTTTTTT.

This clonotype was detected a few times. This chain connects TRBV18 to TRBJ1-2; no definite D call. Trimming pared 6 bases from V and 0 bases from J, leaving 14 bases between. The CDR3 has 15 amino acids. The V gene's germline CDR1 is KGHSH and CDR2 LQKENI. The CDR3 DNA sequence: TGTGCCAGCTCCCTCGGCGCAGACACTAACTATGGCTACACCTTC. Encoded protein: CASSLGADTNYGYTF.

V gene TRBV12-3 or TRBV12-4 combines with J gene TRBJ1-5; 12 bases are shared with TRBD1. CDR3 length: 15 amino acids. With V trimmed by 5 bases and J by 5 bases, 4 bases remained unmatched. The CDR3 nucleotides read TGTGCCAGCAGTGGGGGACAGGGGGCTTATCAGCCCCAGCATTTT. Protein: CASSGGQGAYQPQHF.

This clonotype was observed a few times. The V call is TRBV6-6, the J call TRBJ1-3; 7 bases are a match to TRBD1. V lost 4 bases to trimming and J lost 2 bases; unmatched junction nucleotides: 14. This CDR3 region has 18 residues. Germline CDR1 is MNHNY and CDR2 is SVGAGI (reference sequence). The CDR3 sequence: CASSSPGGQHSPGNTIYF. CDR3 in DNA: TGTGCCAGCAGTTCCCCCGGGGGACAGCATAGCCCTGGAAACACCATATATTTT.

V gene TRBV6-5 combines with J gene TRBJ2-1, with 12 bases lining up with TRBD2. This CDR3 is built from 14 residues. The germline V gene encodes CDR1 MNHEY and CDR2 SVGAGI. V trimming: 6 bases; J trimming: 6 bases; junction bases outside the gene matches: 3. CDR3 nucleotides: TGTGCCAGCAGGCTAGCGGGAGGGACCAATGAGCAGTTCTTC. This sequence encodes CASRLAGGTNEQFF.